The T cell receptor beta chain under discussion was sequenced for a study of Graves' ophthalmopathy and Graves' hyperthyroidism. Findings and limits, study-wide: Blood also contained most of the expanded thyroid clonotypes above 0.001 frequency. Ophthalmopathy versus stable hyperthyroidism: 13-signature model gave around 86% sensitivity, 81.08% specificity.

Clinical symptoms, serum thyroxine, TRAb, thyroid ultrasound and orbital computed tomography were relied on for diagnosis. Of note for this clonotype: Its specificity is unknown.

The CDR3 totals 17 residues. Germline assignment: CDR1 MNHNS and CDR2 SASEGT. V lost 0 bases, J lost 8 bases, and 14 bases stayed unmatched. Amplification of the TCR beta CDR3 regions used RNA transcripts (as template). The library came from an HTBI-primed first-round RT-PCR and a second-round multiplex PCR. TCRdb re-analysed the multiplex PCR reads in MiXCR, keeping a single row per CDR3 protein. The top ten clones hold approximately 7% of a sample with about 620,000 distinct CDR3 sequences, about 20% of them seen once. The sequence derives from a young woman with stable Graves' hyperthyroidism. Some clones in this sample may be carry-over from other donors' samples. The chain joins TRBV6-1 to TRBJ1-2, with TRBD1 identical over 8 bases. The specimen was peripheral blood. The CDR3 spells CASSEAPADRVGGGYTF. CDR3 DNA sequence: TGTGCCAGCAGTGAAGCCCCGGCGGACAGGGTGGGCGGAGGCTACACCTTC.